This TCR beta chain was found in a study of shared clonotypes between healthy human individuals. The data were produced by immunoSEQ multiplex PCR, yet TCRdb's version contains in-frame clones alone and is incomplete. This sample has fewer than 3 million clones, with around 92% found just once. CDR1 is SEHNR and CDR2 is FQNEAQ in the germline V gene (reference sequence). The CDR3 consists of 15 residues. The V gene end was trimmed by 1 base and the J gene end by 3 bases; junction bases not matched to a gene: 5. This clonotype was sampled from a young man in good health. Some clones in this sample may be carry-over from other donors' samples. The rearrangement joins TRBV7-9 to TRBJ1-2; TRBD1 aligns across 7 bases. The sequenced sample consisted of naive CD4+ T cells from PBMCs. Described subset: CD45RA+ positively selected. CDR3 residues: CASSLGQGWDYGYTF. The CDR3, as DNA: TGTGCCAGCAGCTTAGGACAGGGTTGGGACTATGGCTACACCTTC.